One sample yielded the 31 T cell receptor beta chains listed below, sequenced in a study of T cells in Graves' hyperthyroidism and ophthalmopathy (dated by TCRdb to about 2019). The receptor library was made with multiplex PCR. The data were produced on an Illumina HiSeq 2000. The TCR beta CDR3 regions were amplified from RNA transcripts. A first-round RT-PCR of the TCR CDR3 used the HTBI primer set with the Qiagen OneStep RT-PCR kit. TCRdb reanalyzed the raw reads on its own, using fastp at Q25 for trimming and MiXCR for clone calling, and kept in-frame beta chains. Entries are consolidated by CDR3 protein sequence, retaining the most common genes and DNA. The sample table lists 350,000 or so distinct CDR3 sequences, around 20% of them with a count of one. Over 45% of the sample is held by the ten biggest clonotypes. Sequenced material: blood. The receptors shown here come from a woman between 45 and 60 years old with Graves' hyperthyroidism.

This clonotype was observed at least ten times. The chain combines TRBV3-1 with TRBJ2-7, with a weak D call TRBD2 (6 bases). V was cut by 4 bases and J by 3 bases, with 10 bases left in between. CDR3 length: 13 amino acids. The germline V gene has CDR1 LGHDT and CDR2 YNNKEL (reference sequence). The DNA for the CDR3 is TGTGCCAGCAGCCGAGCCGGGGGCTACGAGCAGTACTTC. As protein: CASSRAGGYEQYF.

The chain uses TRBV19 and TRBJ2-2; 11 positions agree with TRBD2. CDR1 and CDR2 (germline): LNHDA, SQIVND (reference sequence). The CDR3 length is 13 residues. The trim removed 10 bases at V and 7 bases at J, leaving 5 bases unmatched. CDR3 nucleotide sequence: TGTGCCACCCGGACTAGCGGGTACGGGGAGCTGTTTTTT. This encodes CATRTSGYGELFF.

The chain couples TRBV2 to TRBJ2-1, with TRBD2 matching 7 bases. The J segment lost 0 bases and the V segment lost 4 bases, leaving 6 bases of the junction unmatched. CDR1 is SNHLY, CDR2 FYNNEI, per germline. This CDR3 has 16 residues. The CDR3 loop reads CASSGGAGFSYNEQFF. The DNA of the CDR3 is TGTGCCAGCAGTGGAGGAGCGGGATTCTCCTACAATGAGCAGTTCTTC.

The chain links TRBV4-1 to TRBJ2-6; 8 positions match TRBD1. The V gene's germline CDR1 is MGHRA and CDR2 YSYEKL. J gave up 0 bases and V 3 bases, and 10 bases lay outside the gene matches. This CDR3 has 19 residues. CDR3 sequence: CASSQPPGTGNSGANVLTF. For the CDR3, the DNA is TGCGCCAGCAGCCAGCCCCCCGGGACAGGAAACTCTGGGGCCAACGTCCTGACTTTC.

This clonotype has only a few counts. The V gene is TRBV10-3, the J gene TRBJ2-3, with 8 bases fitting TRBD1. The CDR3 runs 15 residues. Germline V gene data show CDR1 as ENHRY and CDR2 as SYGVKD. With V trimmed by 2 bases and J by 3 bases, 4 bases remained unmatched. The CDR3 sequence: CAISEPTGGTDTQYF. CDR3 DNA sequence: TGTGCCATCAGTGAGCCTACAGGGGGGACAGATACGCAGTATTTT.

There are many counts of this clonotype. The V call is TRBV2, the J call TRBJ2-7; 8 nucleotides line up with TRBD1. The CDR3 spans 14 residues. J lost 6 bases, V lost 7 bases, and 11 bases had no gene match. Germline lookup yields CDR1 SNHLY and CDR2 FYNNEI. Here the CDR3 reads CASNSGTGPSEQYF. DNA for the CDR3: TGTGCCAGCAACTCCGGGACAGGACCCTCCGAGCAGTACTTC.

This clonotype was counted many times. The chain employs TRBV12-3 or TRBV12-4 and TRBJ1-5; D unresolved. Trimming left V 5 bases short and J 3 bases short, with 8 bases between. CDR3 size: 13 residues. CDR3 in amino acids: CASSPEVNQPQHF. DNA of the CDR3: TGTGCCAGCAGTCCCGAAGTCAATCAGCCCCAGCATTTT.

This clonotype was recorded many times. The chain couples TRBV3-1 to TRBJ1-1, with D possibly being TRBD1 (5 bases). Germline CDR1 and CDR2: LGHDT and YNNKEL (reference sequence). The CDR3 spans 16 residues. V was pared by 0 bases and J by 4 bases, with 15 bases between. The CDR3 protein is CASSQDVAGFGTEAFF. CDR3 sequence (DNA): TGTGCCAGCAGCCAAGATGTCGCAGGGTTCGGCACTGAAGCTTTCTTT.

The sample holds a few counts of this clonotype. The chain is built from TRBV7-3 and TRBJ1-2, with 7 bases lining up with TRBD1. Germline CDR1 and CDR2: SGHTA and FQGTGA. The CDR3 has 13 amino acids. Germline trimming cut 5 bases from V and 5 bases from J; bases unmatched to any gene: 5. The CDR3 sequence: CASSAQGRYGYTF. The CDR3 bases are TGTGCCAGCAGCGCACAGGGGCGGTATGGCTACACCTTC.

This clonotype was observed a handful of times. This rearrangement joins TRBV28 to TRBJ1-2, with a possible D match to TRBD1 (6 bases). With 8 bases removed from V and 5 bases from J, the gap between germline ends came to 15 bases. Looked up from germline, CDR1 is MDHEN and CDR2 is SYDVKM. The CDR3 loop spans 13 amino acids. CDR3 nucleotide sequence: TGTGCCAGCGGCCAGGGGAGGCAATATGGCTACACCTTC. It translates to CASGQGRQYGYTF.

DNA of the CDR3: TGTGCCAGCAGCTTAGGGCTACGACTAGCGGGACCCTACAATGAGCAGTTCTTC. It translates to CASSLGLRLAGPYNEQFF. The rearrangement links TRBV7-8 to TRBJ2-1, with 11 nucleotides matching TRBD2. The germline V gene encodes CDR1 SGHVS and CDR2 FQNEAQ. The CDR3 contains 18 residues. Unmatched junction bases numbered 7, after V lost 1 base and J lost 2 bases.

At least ten counts were recorded for this clonotype. In DNA, the CDR3 is TGTGCCAGCAACCCAGGGGGGACGGCGAACACTGAAGCTTTCTTT. Translation gives CASNPGGTANTEAFF. The chain is built from TRBV28 and TRBJ1-1; 7 bases match TRBD1. CDR1 is MDHEN, CDR2 SYDVKM, per germline. V lost 7 bases, J lost 1 base, and 9 bases stayed unmatched. The CDR3 consists of 15 residues.

The chain joins TRBV14 to TRBJ2-1; tentative D call: TRBD2 (5 bases). This CDR3 has 12 residues. Germline CDR1 reads SGHDN; CDR2 reads FVKESK. Trimming cost V 4 bases and J 8 bases, with 9 bases left between them. The CDR3 protein is CASSLAYYEQFF. As DNA, the CDR3 is TGTGCCAGCAGCCTAGCGTACTATGAGCAGTTCTTC.

This clonotype was counted at least ten times. This sequence joins TRBV7-3 and TRBJ2-3; D remains ambiguous. Deletions cut 1 base from V and 0 bases from J, with 8 bases between. Germline CDR1 is SGHTA and CDR2 is FQGTGA. The length of the CDR3 is 15 residues. CDR3 residues: CASSLNVGSTDTQYF. DNA of the CDR3: TGTGCCAGCAGCTTAAATGTCGGTAGCACAGATACGCAGTATTTT.

There are a few counts of this clonotype. The rearrangement links TRBV6-5 to TRBJ1-4; 8 positions agree with TRBD1. The CDR3 runs to 15 residues. V shed 0 bases, J shed 5 bases, and the junction held 2 bases outside the gene matches. CDR1 and CDR2 (germline): MNHEY, SVGAGI. The CDR3 sequence: CASSYSTGANEKLFF. The CDR3, as DNA: TGTGCCAGCAGTTACTCGACAGGGGCCAATGAAAAACTGTTTTTT.

This clonotype showed up many times. The CDR3 nucleotides are TGCAGTGCTAGAGGGAGCGGGAGCCGGAATGAGCAGTTCTTC. Translating gives CSARGSGSRNEQFF. The chain joins TRBV20-1 to TRBJ2-1; 8 nucleotides align to TRBD2. Germline V gene lookup returns CDR1 DFQATT and CDR2 SNEGSKA (reference sequence). The ends lost 1 base at V and 7 bases at J; junction bases unmatched: 6. This CDR3 is 14 amino acids long.

This clonotype has a count of ten or more. The gene calls are TRBV6-2 or TRBV6-3 and TRBJ2-5; D uncertain. CDR1 is MNHEY, CDR2 SVGEGT, per germline. V lost 7 bases and J lost 5, with 14 bases in between. CDR3 length: 13 residues. The CDR3 region is CASNRDPTETQYF. In nucleotides, the CDR3 is TGTGCCAGCAACCGAGACCCAACTGAGACCCAGTACTTC.

This clonotype occurred many times. The V gene is TRBV20-1, the J gene TRBJ1-3, with unresolved D. From germline, CDR1 is DFQATT and CDR2 SNEGSKA (reference sequence). Deletions cut 3 bases from V and 4 bases from J, with 4 bases between. CDR3 size: 11 residues. CDR3 sequence (DNA): TGCAGTGCTAGGGTGGGAAACACCATATATTTT. This encodes CSARVGNTIYF.

This clonotype was recorded many times. The rearrangement uses TRBV7-6 and TRBJ2-1; D not resolved. Germline CDR1 is SGHVS and CDR2 is FNYEAQ. Trimming cost V 5 bases and J 7 bases, with 9 bases left between them. The CDR3 runs to 12 residues. CDR3 sequence (DNA): TGTGCCAGCAGCCCAGACAAGAATGAGCAGTTCTTC. It specifies CASSPDKNEQFF.

This clonotype was counted only a few times. The V gene is TRBV20-1, the J gene TRBJ1-1; no firm D call. Germline V gene sequence: CDR1 DFQATT, CDR2 SNEGSKA (reference sequence). This CDR3 is 11 amino acids long. With 3 bases removed from V and 1 base from J, the gap between germline ends came to 3 bases. The CDR3 DNA reads TGCAGTGCTAGGGAGAACACTGAAGCTTTCTTT. The encoded protein is CSARENTEAFF.

This clonotype was recorded at least ten times. J is TRBJ1-5 and V is TRBV19; 10 positions match TRBD1. Germline V gives CDR1 LNHDA, CDR2 SQIVND (reference sequence). The CDR3 consists of 17 residues. Germline trimming cut 6 bases from V and 1 base from J; bases unmatched to any gene: 9. The CDR3 here is CASSGSWTGGSNQPQHF. CDR3 coding DNA: TGTGCCAGTAGCGGATCTTGGACAGGGGGGAGCAATCAGCCCCAGCATTTT. Full variable domain (rest looked up from reference TRBV19 and TRBJ1-5): DGGITQSPKYLFRKEGQNVTLSCEQNLNHDAMYWYRQDPGQGLRLIYYSQIVNDFQKGDIAEGYSVSREKKESFPLTVTSAQKNPTAFYLCASSGSWTGGSNQPQHFGDGTRLSIL.

The gene calls are TRBV20-1 and TRBJ1-4; D remains unclear. CDR3 size: 14 residues. V was clipped by 1 base and J by 5 bases, with 11 bases between them. CDR1 and CDR2 from the germline V gene are DFQATT and SNEGSKA (reference sequence). The CDR3, as DNA: TGCAGTGCTAGAGGGAACAGAGAGAATGAAAAACTGTTTTTT. Its protein is CSARGNRENEKLFF.

In its sample, this clonotype was seen many times. The rearrangement joins TRBV28 to TRBJ2-1; 8 nucleotides line up with TRBD2. Germline-derived CDR1 and CDR2 are MDHEN and SYDVKM. The V gene end was trimmed by 2 bases and the J gene end by 6 bases; junction bases not matched to a gene: 6. This CDR3 contains 15 residues. CDR3 amino acids: CASSLLGGGVNEQFF. In DNA form, the CDR3 reads TGTGCCAGCAGTTTACTCGGGGGGGGGGTCAATGAGCAGTTCTTC.

This clonotype has just a few counts. The chain combines TRBV7-9 with TRBJ2-5; 7 positions match TRBD1. V lost 5 bases to trimming and J lost 0 bases; unmatched junction nucleotides: 3. Per germline, CDR1 SEHNR and CDR2 FQNEAQ (reference sequence). The CDR3 consists of 14 residues. The CDR3 nucleotides are TGTGCCAGCAGCGAGGGACAGTACCAAGAGACCCAGTACTTC. Its translation: CASSEGQYQETQYF.

The rearrangement links TRBV7-2 to TRBJ2-7; a possible D gene is TRBD1 (5 bases). The germline V gene encodes CDR1 SGHTA and CDR2 FQGNSA. This CDR3 is 11 amino acids long. V was trimmed by 1 base and J by 7 bases, leaving 5 bases between them. CDR3 nucleotides: TGTGCCAGCAGCTTAGACAGGGAGCAGTACTTC. Translation gives CASSLDREQYF. The complete variable domain, with remaining parts taken from reference TRBV7-2 and TRBJ2-7, reads GAGVSQSPSNKVTEKGKDVELRCDPISGHTALYWYRQSLGQGLEFLIYFQGNSAPDKSGLPSDRFSAERTGGSVSTLTIQRTQQEDSAVYLCASSLDREQYFGPGTRLTVT.

This clonotype was seen a few times. This chain joins TRBV7-2 and TRBJ1-4; TRBD1 matches at 10 bases. J was trimmed by 8 bases and V by 3 bases; bases with no gene match: 3. The CDR3 contains 14 residues. Germline CDR1 and CDR2: SGHTA and FQGNSA. CDR3 residues: CASSFKTGGEKLFF. The CDR3 DNA is TGTGCCAGCAGCTTCAAGACAGGGGGCGAAAAACTGTTTTTT.

This clonotype was recorded at least ten times. The CDR3, as DNA: TGTGCCAGCAGCCAAGGTAGTGGGGGCCCCAAAACTTCTGAAGCTTTCTTT. Protein product: CASSQGSGGPKTSEAFF. This chain uses TRBV16 with TRBJ1-1, with TRBD1 as a possible D gene (6 bases). V gave up 2 bases and J gave up 6 bases, with 22 bases separating them. CDR1 and CDR2 (germline): KGHSY, FQNENV. This CDR3 region has 17 residues.

This clonotype has only a few counts. The rearrangement links TRBV18 to TRBJ2-7, with 7 bases that match TRBD1. The CDR3 covers 13 residues. The V gene end was trimmed by 4 bases and the J gene end by 4 bases; junction bases not matched to a gene: 4. CDR1 is KGHSH and CDR2 is LQKENI in the germline V gene. The CDR3 DNA follows: TGTGCCAGCTCACTGCTCAGGGGGTACGAGCAGTACTTC. It translates to CASSLLRGYEQYF. Based on the CDR3 plus reference TRBV18 and TRBJ2-7, the full variable domain is NAGVMQNPRHLVRRRGQEARLRCSPMKGHSHVYWYRQLPEEGLKFMVYLQKENIIDESGMPKERFSAEFPKEGPSILRIQQVVRGDSAAYFCASSLLRGYEQYFGPGTRLTVT.

There are many counts of this clonotype. The V gene is TRBV28, the J gene TRBJ1-4, with unresolved D. The CDR3 length is 16 residues. Germline lookup yields CDR1 MDHEN and CDR2 SYDVKM. Trimming pared 4 bases from V and 0 bases from J, leaving 12 bases between. The CDR3 DNA reads TGTGCCAGCAGTTCCGGTGGCATCCCAACTAATGAAAAACTGTTTTTT. Translation: CASSSGGIPTNEKLFF.

V and J are TRBV12-3 or TRBV12-4 and TRBJ2-1; tentative D call: TRBD1 (5 bases). Trimming cost V 7 bases and J 14 bases, with 24 bases left between them. The CDR3 has 14 residues. The CDR3, as DNA: TGTGCCAGCACCCGGAATGATTTAGGGGTAGTTAAGTTCTTC. Translation: CASTRNDLGVVKFF.

This clonotype was recorded at least ten times. The CDR3 is CSVQRARNEKLFF. In DNA form, the CDR3 reads TGCAGCGTTCAAAGGGCAAGAAATGAAAAACTGTTTTTT. The chain has TRBV29-1 and TRBJ1-4, with unresolved D. Germline loops: CDR1 SQVTM, CDR2 ANQGSEA. V gave up 5 bases and J gave up 5 bases, with 12 bases separating them. This CDR3 has 13 residues.